One sample yielded the 4 T cell receptor beta chains listed below, sequenced in a study of cytomegalovirus exposure and HLA in healthy donors. Vbeta (60) and Jbeta (13) primers were used in the PCR. The data were produced by immunoSEQ multiplex PCR, yet TCRdb's version contains in-frame clones alone and is incomplete. The table records about 86,000 clones, 75% to 85% of them present only once. Specimen: PBMCs. The receptors come from a woman aged 40 to 49 in good health and CMV-seropositive.

This sequence joins TRBV7-8 and TRBJ2-7; 7 bases are shared with TRBD1. The V segment lost 5 bases and the J segment 3 bases; nucleotides outside the gene matches: 4. There are 13 residues in the CDR3. Germline CDR1 and CDR2: SGHVS and FQNEAQ. CDR3 residues: CASSPGQSYEQYF. Written as DNA, the CDR3 is TGTGCCAGCAGCCCGGGACAGAGCTACGAGCAGTACTTC.

This chain connects TRBV30 to TRBJ1-2; TRBD1 matches 7 bases. CDR3 length: 14 residues. Trimming at V came to 4 bases and at J to 6 bases, leaving 11 bases not matched to a gene. Germline V gene data show CDR1 as GTSNPN and CDR2 as SVGIG (reference sequence). The CDR3: CAWTRGQVGHGYTF. Written as DNA, the CDR3 is TGTGCCTGGACCAGAGGACAGGTGGGGCATGGCTACACCTTC.

J is TRBJ1-6 and V is TRBV14; TRBD1 might be the D (6 bases). This CDR3 spans 16 amino acids. V lost 3 bases, J lost 0 bases, and 9 bases lay in between. Looked up from germline, CDR1 is SGHDN and CDR2 is FVKESK. In DNA form, the CDR3 reads TGTGCCAGCAGCCACCTGGACAGCTCCTATAATTCACCCCTCCACTTT. Protein: CASSHLDSSYNSPLHF.

This clone has only a few counts. The chain links TRBV19 to TRBJ1-1; D call uncertain. The germline CDR1 and CDR2 sequences are LNHDA and SQIVND (reference sequence). V was clipped by 0 bases and J by 1 base, with 6 bases between them. The CDR3 consists of 14 residues. The CDR3 DNA follows: TGTGCCAGTAGTATAGAGGCGGGGAACACTGAAGCTTTCTTT. This codes for CASSIEAGNTEAFF.